The rows below give T cell receptor beta chains drawn from one sample of a study of response to subunit inactivated influenza vaccine. From the RT-PCR reads, TCRdb called clonotypes with MiXCR, one entry per CDR3 protein. The repertoire includes fewer than 700,000 distinct CDR3 sequences, over 10% of them detected once, and about 12% sits in the top ten. The sequenced sample was PBMCs from blood, obtained more than 35 days after vaccination. The receptors were sampled from a man in his forties or fifties who received an inactivated influenza vaccine. CDR3s include the opening cysteine and the closing phenylalanine or tryptophan. Each record gives: V gene, clone size, J gene, CDR3 protein. Part of the rows lack a size; the others show once, few, many or a class for expanded clones.

>TRBV7-9|-|TRBJ2-7
CASSLAGRPSDEQYF
>TRBV28|-|TRBJ2-5
CASSLGFLRGYQETQYF
>TRBV3-1|few|TRBJ2-5
CASSHAPTSEQTQYF
>TRBV12-3/TRBV12-4|few|TRBJ2-7
CASSRTESPYEQYF
>TRBV20-1|-|TRBJ2-1
CSARDQGHLSYNEQFF
>TRBV7-8|few|TRBJ2-1
CASSARLALSSYNEQFF
>TRBV6-1|few|TRBJ2-7
CASSEGAGVSYEQYF
>TRBV6-1|-|TRBJ2-5
CASSANDREETQYF
>TRBV20-1|-|TRBJ2-5
CSADLSGGPGETQYF
>TRBV11-2|-|TRBJ2-1
CASSRSQGGEQFF
>TRBV6-2/TRBV6-3|few|TRBJ1-2
CASSYNRNYGYTF
>TRBV28|few|TRBJ1-5
CASSFQDRGLGIGQPQHF
>TRBV9|many|TRBJ1-6
CASSSWTVNSPLHF
>TRBV10-3|many|TRBJ2-1
CAISESQELRREQFF
>TRBV5-4|few|TRBJ1-2
CASLRGNYGYTF
>TRBV5-1|few|TRBJ2-5
CASSLGQGAPVRETQYF
>TRBV5-1|few|TRBJ2-7
CASSSDRESSYEQYF
>TRBV20-1|few|TRBJ2-3
CSARADTQYF
>TRBV24-1|-|TRBJ2-1
CATSGHPGQGAGNEQFF
>TRBV6-1|few|TRBJ2-2
CASNRGERIGGELFF
>TRBV12-3/TRBV12-4|-|TRBJ2-1
CASSLYRDTRSDEQFF
>TRBV6-2/TRBV6-3|-|TRBJ2-7
CASSFQRPPNEQYF
>TRBV20-1|few|TRBJ2-3
CSASVGQGATDTQYF
>TRBV9|few|TRBJ1-1
CASSVAGGEAFF
>TRBV4-1|few|TRBJ2-3
CASSQDVGTHRYF
>TRBV27|-|TRBJ2-1
CASSLIRSRRGYEQFF
>TRBV14|-|TRBJ1-6
CASSQFGNYNSPLHF
>TRBV12-3/TRBV12-4|-|TRBJ2-6
CAISLLYGDRLSGANVLTF
>TRBV7-8|-|TRBJ1-1
CASSPVTEAFF
>TRBV10-3|-|TRBJ2-7
CAIGGTAYEQYF
>TRBV11-3|few|TRBJ2-1
CASSLDPWNEQFF
>TRBV12-3/TRBV12-4|many|TRBJ2-4
CASSPGGANIQYF
>TRBV4-1|-|TRBJ1-6
CASSQDLGGGSPLHF
>TRBV9|-|TRBJ1-5
CASSVGGYQPQHF
>TRBV12-3/TRBV12-4|few|TRBJ2-7
CASSLQGLIPYEQYF
>TRBV9|few|TRBJ2-5
CASSQGLSLETQYF
>TRBV11-2|few|TRBJ2-2
CASRPLAGVPGELFF
>TRBV20-1|few|TRBJ2-4
CSANLLSSGNIQYF
>TRBV7-4|-|TRBJ2-3
CASSSQTSGPFTDTQYF
>TRBV10-2|-|TRBJ2-1
CASSEPWTGGNEQFF
>TRBV6-2/TRBV6-3|-|TRBJ2-1
CASSYPVLKGYNEQFF
>TRBV6-2/TRBV6-3|few|TRBJ1-4
CASSSGSEKLFF
>TRBV29-1|few|TRBJ2-3
CSVEAGGIADTQYF
>TRBV5-1|many|TRBJ2-7
CASRQDGTNPYEQYF
>TRBV6-5|many|TRBJ2-7
CASSYLAGGLHISTYEQYF
>TRBV6-5|-|TRBJ1-3
CASSYSGRGGRNTIYF
>TRBV24-1|few|TRBJ1-1
CATSGPGMNTEAFF
>TRBV5-1|-|TRBJ1-1
CASSSQGWNTEAFF
>TRBV30|-|TRBJ2-3
CAWSVDVGSTDTQYF
>TRBV20-1|-|TRBJ2-5
CSAVAGTSRFQETQYF
>TRBV15|few|TRBJ2-1
CATSGGLMYEQFF
>TRBV4-3|few|TRBJ2-1
CASSQETQGGRQFF
>TRBV3-1|once|TRBJ2-1
CASSHLAGGPNEQFF
>TRBV20-1|many|TRBJ1-1
CSALWPELTEAFF
>TRBV5-1|few|TRBJ2-3
CASSHRTSGGPSTDTQYF
>TRBV20-1|few|TRBJ1-2
CSASDRQRYGYTF
>TRBV11-3|-|TRBJ2-1
CASSLGATSGTFNEQFF